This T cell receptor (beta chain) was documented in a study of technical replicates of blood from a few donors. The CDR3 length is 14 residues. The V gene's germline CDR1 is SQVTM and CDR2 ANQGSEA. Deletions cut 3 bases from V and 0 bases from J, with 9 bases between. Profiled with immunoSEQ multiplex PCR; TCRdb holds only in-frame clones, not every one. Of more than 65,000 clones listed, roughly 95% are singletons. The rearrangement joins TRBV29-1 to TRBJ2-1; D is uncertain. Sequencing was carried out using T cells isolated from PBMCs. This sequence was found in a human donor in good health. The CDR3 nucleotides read TGCAGCGTTGACTTGCGGCCCTCCTACAATGAGCAGTTCTTC. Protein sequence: CSVDLRPSYNEQFF.